The sequence of this TCR beta chain was determined in a study of shared clonotypes between healthy human individuals (dated by TCRdb to the early 2020s). Some background on the complete study: The cohort included a few men and a couple of women between 18 and 49 years of age. Leukapheresis yielded between about 0.8 and 8.9 billion PBMCs per donor. For each donor, CD4 naive and CD4 memory were each given three plates, CD8 naive was given two plates, and CD8 memory was given one plate. Libraries were prepared and TCR repertoires were sequenced by different laboratories using diverse techniques, in order to increase sequencing depth and limit assay-specific biases. To estimate repertoire size and how much clonotype sharing occurs between individuals, the study deeply sequenced the blood TCR repertoires of roughly 5 healthy adults. Results the study describes overall, beyond this receptor: Because the study included a small number of donors, the genetic and exposure-history diversity represented was limited. Across a handful of donors, roughly 5.4% of naive CD4, approximately 4% of naive CD8, under 2.5% of memory CD4, and approximately 0.4% of memory CD8 clonotypes were shared. Sampling was restricted to blood, and TCR repertoires in tissue are likely to differ from TCR repertoires in blood. Based on pairwise subsampling, the degree of clonotype sharing among donors was expected to be affected by sequencing depth. Clonotypes shared by all four sorted-subset donors showed higher generation probabilities than non-shared clonotypes. Rarefaction of sorted-subset datasets indicated incomplete sequencing despite the large sequencing depth. Estimated clonotype richness was generally larger for naive than for memory subsets.

Using the deep immunoSEQ assay, TCR CDR3 regions were amplified from genomic DNA by multiplex PCR. Extracted genomic DNA from each cell subset was spread evenly across all wells of several immunoSEQ 96-well plates, with each plate serving as a replicate. Each replicate PCR for sorted subsets received around 200 ng genomic DNA, equal to roughly 33,000 T cell genomes. The purified libraries were quantified using a Qubit 3.0 fluorometer, sized with a Bioanalyzer 2100, and then quantified again using the KAPA Library Quantification kit. Every immunoSEQ 96-well plate was sequenced on a dedicated single-read 150-cycle Illumina NextSeq 550 flow cell. Per the authors' processing: Because only junctional sequences without quality scores were contained in the immunoSEQ output, filtering matching that applied to full-length reads could not be performed. To assign V/J genes and CDR3, sequences were annotated using PyIR, a Python wrapper for IgBLAST v1.9, with IMGT germline references. Reads were removed for weak V/J assignments (E-value above 1e-6), missing CDR3, stop codons, out-of-frame junctions, or ambiguous translated residues. A V3J clonotype was defined by an identical inferred V gene, J gene, and CDR3 amino acid sequence. The percentage overlap between two repertoires was calculated by dividing the number of shared unique clonotypes by the size of the smaller repertoire. Richness of each repertoire was evaluated using RTK rarefaction, the Chao1 estimator, and Recon v2.1 estimates of unobserved clonotypes. OLGA was used to compute generation probabilities for all TCRbeta clonotypes that the gDNA method yielded from four donors. The table comes from immuneACCESS by way of TCRdb, which keeps in-frame sequences with V and J called. Part of the clones is missing from these tables; in studies checked, under half for an unresolved V gene and the rest for unknown reasons. V and J calls and clone size are those listed in that table; D and trimming were worked out from the DNA. Counted in this sample were about 1.1 million clones; 60% to 80% of them appeared once. The ten largest make up about 0.94% of the sample.

The donors were healthy, HIV-negative adults with no recently reported acute infections or vaccinations. All donors were Caucasian adults living in Nashville, Tennessee, USA. CD4+ T cells were enriched by magnetic negative selection, after which naive cells were positively selected on CD45RA and the negative fraction was taken as the memory subset. After blood collection by leukapheresis, PBMCs were isolated using Ficoll-Histopaque density gradient centrifugation and then cryopreserved in the vapor phase of liquid nitrogen. Analytical flow cytometry was used to check the purity and quantity of each magnetically sorted T cell population. Genomic DNA was isolated from each sorted fraction and quantified by UV absorbance on a Nanodrop 2000c. Of note for this clone: The antigen it binds to is not known. Base qualities are not at hand, and no much larger clone is one base apart.

From a lookup of the germline V gene, CDR1 and CDR2 are SGHTA and FQGTGA. There are 13 amino acids in the CDR3, from cysteine to phenylalanine inclusive. Of the read, only the CDR3 DNA is kept; its 39 bases are in frame from base 1. V is pared back by 5 bases and J by 3 bases, with 8 bases lying between the germline termini. The clonotype originates from a man aged 18 to 35 in good health. Some clones in this sample may be carry-over from other donors' samples. The rearrangement joined TRBV7-3 to TRBJ1-5, with TRBD1 as a weak D call on 5 bases. The sample taken for sequencing was memory CD4+ T cells from PBMCs. Taken with the paper, the label for cell subset or site translates to: CD45RA-negative fraction. The CDR3 corresponds to CASSQGYNQPQHF. The bases read TGTGCCAGCAGCCAGGGCTACAATCAGCCCCAGCATTTT.